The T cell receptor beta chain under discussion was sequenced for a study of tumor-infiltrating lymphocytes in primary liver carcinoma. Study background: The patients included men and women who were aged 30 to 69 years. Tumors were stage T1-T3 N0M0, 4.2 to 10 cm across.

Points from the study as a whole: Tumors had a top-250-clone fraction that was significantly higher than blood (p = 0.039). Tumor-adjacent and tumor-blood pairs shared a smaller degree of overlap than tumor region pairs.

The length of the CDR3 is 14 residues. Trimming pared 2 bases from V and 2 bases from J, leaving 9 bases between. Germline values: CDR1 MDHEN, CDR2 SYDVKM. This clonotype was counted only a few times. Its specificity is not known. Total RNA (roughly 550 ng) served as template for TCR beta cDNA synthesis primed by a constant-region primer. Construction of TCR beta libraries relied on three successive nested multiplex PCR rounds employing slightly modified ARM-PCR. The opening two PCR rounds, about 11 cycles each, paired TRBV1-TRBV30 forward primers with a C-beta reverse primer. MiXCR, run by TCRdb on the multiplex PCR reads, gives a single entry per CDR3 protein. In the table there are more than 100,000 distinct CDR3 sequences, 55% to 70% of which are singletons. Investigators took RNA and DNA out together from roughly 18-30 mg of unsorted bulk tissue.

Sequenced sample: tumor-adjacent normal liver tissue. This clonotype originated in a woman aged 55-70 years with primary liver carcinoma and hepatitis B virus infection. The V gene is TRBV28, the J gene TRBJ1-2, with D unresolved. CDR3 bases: TGTGCCAGCAGTTTAACTGGAATCAACTATGGCTACACCTTC. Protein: CASSLTGINYGYTF.